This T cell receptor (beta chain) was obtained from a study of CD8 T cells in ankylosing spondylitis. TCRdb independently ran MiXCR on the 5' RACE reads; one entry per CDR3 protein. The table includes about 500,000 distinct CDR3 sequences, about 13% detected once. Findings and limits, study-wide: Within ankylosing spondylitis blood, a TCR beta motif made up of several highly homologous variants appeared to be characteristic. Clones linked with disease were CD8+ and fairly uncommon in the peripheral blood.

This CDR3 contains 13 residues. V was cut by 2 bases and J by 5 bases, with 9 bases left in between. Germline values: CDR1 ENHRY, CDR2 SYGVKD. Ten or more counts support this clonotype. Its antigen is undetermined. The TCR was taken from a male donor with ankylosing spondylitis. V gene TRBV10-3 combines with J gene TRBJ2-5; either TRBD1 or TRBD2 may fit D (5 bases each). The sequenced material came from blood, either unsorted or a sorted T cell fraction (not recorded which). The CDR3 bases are TGTGCCATCAGTGAGACCGAGGGGGAGACCCAGTACTTC. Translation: CAISETEGETQYF.